This TCR beta chain was recorded in a study of blood T cell repertoires in COVID-19. Study at large: Whether acute or convalescent, the COVID-19 samples came from the United States, Italy and Spain.

Germline V gene data show CDR1 as ENHRY and CDR2 as SYGVKD. The CDR3 extends over 13 amino acids. Trimming at V came to 4 bases and at J to 7 bases, leaving 3 bases not matched to a gene. This clone was recorded once. In the original processing: Amplification of reference gene primers was used by the study to estimate nucleated cell counts. Measured with immunoSEQ multiplex PCR; TCRdb has only the in-frame clones, and not every one. V and J calls and clone size are as listed in that table; D and trimming were resolved from the DNA. Here the sample spans 94,000 or so clones, 88% being singletons. Sequenced: peripheral blood. This clonotype originated in a woman older than 75 with active COVID-19. The chain is built from TRBV10-3 and TRBJ2-7; TRBD1 aligns across 11 bases. CDR3 residues: CAISGTGGREQYF. DNA for the CDR3: TGTGCCATCAGTGGGACAGGGGGCCGTGAGCAGTACTTC.